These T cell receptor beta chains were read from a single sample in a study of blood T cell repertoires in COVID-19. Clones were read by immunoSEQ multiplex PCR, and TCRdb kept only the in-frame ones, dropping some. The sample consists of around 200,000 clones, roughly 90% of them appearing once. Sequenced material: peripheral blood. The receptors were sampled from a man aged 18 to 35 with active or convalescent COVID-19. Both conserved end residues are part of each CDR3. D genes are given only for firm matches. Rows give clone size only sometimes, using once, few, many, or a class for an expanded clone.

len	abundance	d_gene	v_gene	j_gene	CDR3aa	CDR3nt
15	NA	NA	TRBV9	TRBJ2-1	CASSARDIPYNEQFF	TGTGCCAGCAGCGCTCGGGACATACCTTACAATGAGCAGTTCTTC
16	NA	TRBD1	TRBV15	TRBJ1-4	CATSRGTGGRDEKLFF	TGTGCCACCAGCAGAGGGACAGGGGGTAGGGATGAAAAACTGTTTTTT
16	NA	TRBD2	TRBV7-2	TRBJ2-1	CASSFRFGGVYNEQFF	TGTGCCAGCAGCTTCCGCTTCGGGGGGGTCTACAATGAGCAGTTCTTC
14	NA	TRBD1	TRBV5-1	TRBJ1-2	CASSLEGANYGYTF	TGCGCCAGCAGCTTGGAGGGGGCGAACTATGGCTACACCTTC
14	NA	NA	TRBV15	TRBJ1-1	CATSRPDSYTEAFF	TGTGCCACCAGCAGACCGGACAGTTACACTGAAGCTTTCTTT
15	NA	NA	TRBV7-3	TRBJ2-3	CASSLGFSGADTQYF	TGTGCCAGCAGCTTAGGATTTTCAGGGGCAGATACGCAGTATTTT
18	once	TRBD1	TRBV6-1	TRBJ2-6	CATSGPGQGVNGANVLTF	TGTGCCACCAGTGGCCCGGGACAGGGGGTTAATGGGGCCAACGTCCTGACTTTC
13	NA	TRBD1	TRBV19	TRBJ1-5	CATRDSSNQPQHF	TGTGCCACCCGGGACAGTAGCAATCAGCCCCAGCATTTT
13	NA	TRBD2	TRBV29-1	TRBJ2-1	CSAKTSGGNEQFF	TGCAGCGCTAAAACTAGCGGGGGCAATGAGCAGTTCTTC
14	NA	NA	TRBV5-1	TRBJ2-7	CASKSGAQSYEQYF	TGCGCCAGCAAAAGCGGCGCACAGTCCTACGAGCAGTACTTC
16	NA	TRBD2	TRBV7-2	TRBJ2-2	CASSPGGGLADGELFF	TGTGCCAGCAGCCCCGGCGGGGGACTAGCGGACGGGGAGCTGTTTTTT
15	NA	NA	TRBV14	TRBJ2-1	CASSQDRRAGYGQFF	TGTGCCAGCAGCCAAGATAGGAGGGCAGGGTATGGGCAGTTCTTC
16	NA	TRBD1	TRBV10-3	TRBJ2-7	CAISESRGPQSYEQYF	TGTGCCATCAGTGAGTCGAGGGGGCCTCAGAGCTACGAGCAGTACTTC
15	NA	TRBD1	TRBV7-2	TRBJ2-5	CASSLDPGQPKTQYF	TGTGCCAGCAGCTTAGATCCGGGACAGCCGAAGACCCAGTACTTC
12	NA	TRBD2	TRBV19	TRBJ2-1	CASSISAGEQFF	TGTGCCAGTAGTATCTCAGCGGGAGAGCAGTTCTTC
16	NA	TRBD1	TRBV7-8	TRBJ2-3	CASSLAQGAFWDTQYF	TGTGCCAGCAGCTTAGCGCAGGGGGCATTCTGGGATACGCAGTATTTT
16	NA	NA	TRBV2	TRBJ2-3	CASREGHTSRADTQYF	TGTGCCAGCAGAGAAGGACATACCTCGCGGGCAGATACGCAGTATTTT
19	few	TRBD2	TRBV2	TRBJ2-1	CASSGPSGRVGSSYNEQFF	TGTGCCAGCAGTGGACCTAGCGGGAGAGTGGGAAGCTCCTACAATGAGCAGTTCTTC
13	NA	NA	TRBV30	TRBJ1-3	CAWSVVGANTIYF	TGTGCCTGGAGTGTAGTTGGGGCAAACACCATATATTTT
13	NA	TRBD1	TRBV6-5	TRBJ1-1	CASTRGLDTEAFF	TGTGCCAGCACAAGGGGGCTGGACACTGAAGCTTTCTTT
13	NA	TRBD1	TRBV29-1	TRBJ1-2	CSVAAQGAGGYTF	TGCAGCGTCGCAGCACAGGGGGCAGGTGGCTACACCTTC
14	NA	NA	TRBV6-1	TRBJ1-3	CASSEGSEGNTIYF	TGTGCCAGCAGTGAAGGTTCGGAGGGAAACACCATATATTTT
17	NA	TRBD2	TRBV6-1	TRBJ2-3	CASSVEVSGGGTDTQYF	TGTGCCAGCAGTGTCGAAGTCAGCGGGGGGGGCACAGATACGCAGTATTTT
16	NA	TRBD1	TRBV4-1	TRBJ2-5	CASSQGPTTRGRTQYF	TGCGCCAGCAGCCAAGGTCCTACTACTAGGGGGCGGACCCAGTACTTC
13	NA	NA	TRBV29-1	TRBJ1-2	CSVEAVRSDGYTF	TGCAGCGTTGAAGCGGTAAGAAGTGATGGCTACACCTTC
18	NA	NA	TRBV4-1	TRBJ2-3	CASSQGEDLGSSTDTQYF	TGCGCCAGCAGCCAAGGGGAGGATTTAGGTAGTAGCACAGATACGCAGTATTTT
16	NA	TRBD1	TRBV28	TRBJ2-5	CASSFDRGPSPVAQYF	TGTGCCAGCAGTTTTGACAGGGGGCCCTCTCCGGTGGCCCAGTACTTC
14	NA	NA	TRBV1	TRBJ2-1	CTSSQPESWNEQFF	TGCACCAGCAGCCAGCCCGAGTCTTGGAATGAGCAGTTCTTC